Sequencing of this T cell receptor (beta chain) was carried out in a study of CD8+CD57+ T cells in acquired aplastic anemia. Background on the study: DNA per sorted CD4+ or CD8+ sample ranged about 0.2 to 27.4 ug, averaging 3.2 ug.

The CDR3 spans 14 residues. Trimming took off 3 bases at V and 7 bases at J, with 10 bases between the two ends. The V gene's germline CDR1 is MNHEY and CDR2 SVGAGI. CDR3 and TCR beta VDJ profiling relied on a genomic DNA template. Each CDR3 protein gets one entry after TCRdb re-called the reads with MiXCR. The sample holds hundreds of thousands of distinct CDR3 sequences, around 30% seen once. Sequencing involved patients with CD8+CD57+ cell expansion previously shown by flow cytometry. By the time of blood sampling, patients had still received no therapy. There are a few counts of this clonotype. This sequence joins TRBV6-5 and TRBJ1-6; D is uncertain. This TCR came from a human donor with aplastic anemia. The source material was sorted CD4+, CD8+, or CD8+CD57+ T cells (not recorded which) from PBMCs. CDR3 DNA sequence: TGTGCCAGCAGTTATTTAGGCTCGAATTCACCCCTCCACTTT. Encoded protein: CASSYLGSNSPLHF.